Listed here is a single T cell receptor (beta chain). Its antigen is currently unknown. This specimen belongs to a study of cytomegalovirus exposure and HLA in healthy donors. Study-wide findings and caveats: Further analysis was carried out later, and it showed several of the most significant clusters appearing linked to common viral pathogens. Some V segments, including TRBV6-2 and TRBV6-3, were excluded as indistinguishable. An ancestry cluster, one associated with Asian ancestry, reportedly showed fewer N-insertions than the approximately 670-donor mean in a later analysis.

The PCR had 60 Vbeta and 13 Jbeta primers. Using immunoSEQ multiplex PCR, the repertoire was profiled, and TCRdb retains in-frame clones only, with some absent. The data contain 45,000 to 65,000 clones, roughly 80% of them singletons. The CDR3 length is 15 residues. Germline V gene data show CDR1 as SGHRS and CDR2 as YFSETQ. V was trimmed by 1 base and J by 6 bases, leaving 17 bases between them. The TCR sequence derives from a young man in good health and CMV-seronegative. The specimen sequenced was PBMCs. The chain has TRBV5-1 and TRBJ2-7; possible D gene TRBD1, 5 bases. CDR3 sequence: CASSLRPDSPFEQYF. The CDR3, as DNA: TGCGCCAGCAGCTTGCGCCCCGACAGCCCCTTCGAGCAGTACTTC.